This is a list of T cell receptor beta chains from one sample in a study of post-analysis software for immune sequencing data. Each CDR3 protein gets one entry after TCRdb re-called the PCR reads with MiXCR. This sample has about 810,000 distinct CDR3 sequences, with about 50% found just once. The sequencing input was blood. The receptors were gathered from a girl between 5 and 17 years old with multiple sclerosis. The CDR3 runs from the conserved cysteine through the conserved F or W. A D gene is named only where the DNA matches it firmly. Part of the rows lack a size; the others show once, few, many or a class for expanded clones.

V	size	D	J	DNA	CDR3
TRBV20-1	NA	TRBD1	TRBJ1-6	TGCAGTGCTAGAGGGACAGGGGATGGTTCACCCCTCCACTTT	CSARGTGDGSPLHF
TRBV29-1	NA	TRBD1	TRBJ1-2	TGCAGCGTTGGGACAGGGGGCGGTGGCTACACCTTC	CSVGTGGGGYTF
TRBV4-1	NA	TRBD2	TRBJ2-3	TGCGCCAGCAGCCCGATAGGACTAGCTGTTCTAGAGGCAGATACGCAGTATTTT	CASSPIGLAVLEADTQYF
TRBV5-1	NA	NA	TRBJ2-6	TGCGCCAGCAGCCCGACCTCACCTGGGGCCAACGTCCTGACTTTC	CASSPTSPGANVLTF
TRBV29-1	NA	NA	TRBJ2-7	TGCAGCGTGGCATTGAGAGCCTCCTACGAGCAGTACTTC	CSVALRASYEQYF
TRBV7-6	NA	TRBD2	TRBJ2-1	TGTGCCTCCTCGATAGAGCGGGAGGTTGGTAATGAGCAGTTCTTC	CASSIEREVGNEQFF
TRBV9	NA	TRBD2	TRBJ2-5	TGTGCCAGCAGCGATAAAGTTAGCGGGACGAGTAGGAATGAGCAGTACTTC	CASSDKVSGTSRNEQYF
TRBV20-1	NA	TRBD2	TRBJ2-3	TGCAGTGCTCGCGGGGGTAGCACAGATACGCAGTATTTT	CSARGGSTDTQYF
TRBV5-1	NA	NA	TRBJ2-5	TGCGCCAGCAGCTTGGCGGGGGATTCCCAAGAGACCCAGTACTTC	CASSLAGDSQETQYF
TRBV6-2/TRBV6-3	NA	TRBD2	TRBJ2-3	TGTGCCAGCAGTTACCGGACTAGCGGGAGTGGGGCAGATACGCAGTATTTT	CASSYRTSGSGADTQYF
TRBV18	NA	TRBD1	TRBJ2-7	TGTGCCAGCTCACGCGCCGGGACAGGGGCCTACGAGCAGTACTTC	CASSRAGTGAYEQYF
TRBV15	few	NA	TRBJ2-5	TGTGCCACCAGCCGCGCACCGGCAGCTCAAGAGACCCAGTACTTC	CATSRAPAAQETQYF
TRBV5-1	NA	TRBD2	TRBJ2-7	TGCGCCAGCAGCAGACTAGCGGGAGATGACGAGCAGTACTTC	CASSRLAGDDEQYF
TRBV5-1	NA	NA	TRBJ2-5	TGCGCCAGCAGCTTTCAGGGGGGTGTGGAGACCCAGTACTTC	CASSFQGGVETQYF
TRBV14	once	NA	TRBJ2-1	TGTGCCAGCAGCCAAGCTAGGGCCAGCTCCTACAATGAGCAGTTCTTC	CASSQARASSYNEQFF